What follows are 10 T cell receptor beta chains derived from one specimen sequenced in a study of human T cells and chemical hapten exposure. Time point noted: patch test 2, 6 weeks after DPC sensitization. The treatment denotes: therapeutic diphenylcyclopropenone sensitization with weekly scalp DPC. TCRdb reanalysed the RACE reads using MiXCR and keeps one entry per CDR3 protein. Of 80,000 to 95,000 distinct CDR3 sequences listed, 11% are singletons. Sequenced material: whole blood, taken in connection with sensitization to the hapten diphenylcyclopropenone (DPC). All receptors come from a man aged 40-55 years with alopecia areata. Some clones in this sample may be carry-over from other donors' samples.

The genes are TRBV6-6 and TRBJ2-7, with D unresolved. Germline V gives CDR1 MNHNY, CDR2 SVGAGI (reference sequence). The CDR3 extends over 13 amino acids. Trimming shortened V by 0 bases and J by 4 bases, and 7 bases separated the two germline ends. CDR3: CASSYSTMYEQYV. For the CDR3, the DNA is TGTGCCAGCAGTTACTCTACTATGTACGAGCAGTACGTC.

This chain uses TRBV9 with TRBJ1-2; possible D gene TRBD1, 5 bases. Germline V gives CDR1 SGDLS, CDR2 YYNGEE. V lost 3 bases, J lost 5 bases, and 17 bases lay in between. The CDR3 contains 15 residues. The CDR3 is CASSEGILKEYGYTF. The CDR3 DNA is TGTGCCAGCAGCGAGGGGATACTAAAGGAGTATGGCTACACCTTC.

This chain links TRBV15 with TRBJ2-1; TRBD2 matches at 10 bases. V lost 1 base and J lost 7; bases outside the gene matches: 4. The CDR3 loop spans 15 amino acids. Germline-derived CDR1 and CDR2 are LNHNV and YYDKDF (reference sequence). The CDR3 nucleotides read TGTGCCACCAGCAGAGGTCTAGCGGGAGAGAATGAGCAGTTCTTC. It yields the protein CATSRGLAGENEQFF. Variable domain in full (rest from reference TRBV15 and TRBJ2-1): DAMVIQNPRYQVTQFGKPVTLSCSQTLNHNVMYWYQQKSSQAPKLLFHYYDKDFNNEADTPDNFQSRRPNTSFCFLDIRSPGLGDTAMYLCATSRGLAGENEQFFGPGTRLTVL.

This chain links TRBV14 with TRBJ2-1; D possibly corresponds to TRBD1 (5 bases). The CDR3 sequence is 13 residues long. V was trimmed by 0 bases and J by 10 bases, leaving 10 bases between them. Germline CDR1 is SGHDN and CDR2 is FVKESK. This CDR3 is CASSQELSGEQFF. For the CDR3, the DNA is TGTGCCAGCAGCCAAGAACTGTCAGGGGAGCAGTTCTTC.

This clonotype has a handful of counts. The chain couples TRBV29-1 to TRBJ2-5; TRBD1 agrees at 9 bases. This CDR3 region has 13 residues. Germline lookup yields CDR1 SQVTM and CDR2 ANQGSEA. CDR3 sequence: CSEFDRGKETQYF. The DNA of the CDR3 is TGCAGTGAATTCGACAGGGGGAAGGAGACCCAGTACTTC.

This clonotype has more than one count but fewer than ten. The chain combines TRBV6-6 with TRBJ1-5; D might be TRBD1 (6 bases). The CDR3 runs 16 residues. V lost 7 bases to trimming and J lost 5 bases, with 21 bases between them. CDR1 and CDR2 (germline): MNHNY, SVGAGI (reference sequence). This CDR3 is CASMGGGAITYQPQHF. In nucleotides, the CDR3 is TGTGCCAGCATGGGGGGGGGGGCGATAACTTATCAGCCCCAGCATTTT.

This clonotype was seen only a few times. This CDR3 is CASSSGLAGVNCYEQYV. The CDR3 region has the DNA TGCGCCAGCAGCTCTGGACTAGCGGGAGTGAACTGCTACGAGCAGTACGTC. The gene calls are TRBV5-1 and TRBJ2-7; 13 nucleotides line up with TRBD2. The trim removed 3 bases at V and 3 bases at J, leaving 9 bases unmatched. Per germline, CDR1 SGHRS and CDR2 YFSETQ. CDR3 length equals 17 residues.

In its sample, this clonotype was seen a few times. The chain combines TRBV7-9 with TRBJ2-3; 9 bases fit TRBD1. This CDR3 has 14 residues. Trimming at V came to 8 bases and at J to 4 bases, leaving 7 bases not matched to a gene. The V gene's germline CDR1 is SEHNR and CDR2 FQNEAQ (reference sequence). CDR3: CASLRTGVADTQYF. In nucleotides, the CDR3 is TGTGCCAGCCTTCGGACAGGGGTGGCAGATACGCAGTATTTT.

The chain combines TRBV7-2 with TRBJ2-3; maybe TRBD2 (5 bases). Deletions cut 3 bases from V and 2 bases from J, with 18 bases between. The germline V gene has CDR1 SGHTA and CDR2 FQGNSA. CDR3 length equals 17 residues. CDR3 coding DNA: TGTGCCAGCAGCTTTCCAATTACATCGGGGTTCACAGATACGCAGTATTTT. This sequence encodes CASSFPITSGFTDTQYF.

In this sample, this clonotype turned up a few times. The chain combines TRBV5-1 with TRBJ1-6, with TRBD1 identical over 8 bases. This CDR3 contains 15 residues. J lost 7 bases, V lost 4 bases, and 7 bases had no gene match. Germline lookup yields CDR1 SGHRS and CDR2 YFSETQ. The CDR3 is CASSLPTGVNSPLHF. CDR3 in DNA: TGCGCCAGCAGCCTTCCGACAGGGGTAAATTCACCCCTCCACTTT.